This record looks at one T cell receptor beta chain sequence and its context. Its specificity is not known. This sample was taken from a study of T cells in Graves' hyperthyroidism and ophthalmopathy. Study-wide findings and caveats: The model anticipated ophthalmopathy a median about 7.1 months pre-onset. Researchers report that a 13 V-J model separated ophthalmopathy from stable hyperthyroidism. Most thyroid clonotypes expanded above 0.001 appeared in blood too.

The authors took PBMCs from 10 ml fresh peripheral blood. The CDR3 is 14 residues long. Trimming took off 7 bases at V and 5 bases at J, with 18 bases between the two ends. Germline-derived CDR1 and CDR2 are MNHNS and SASEGT. There were TCR beta CDR3 regions amplified from RNA transcripts. The TCR CDR3 was amplified in a first-round RT-PCR using the HTBI primer set. A single record per CDR3 protein comes from TCRdb applying MiXCR to the multiplex PCR reads. The data hold hundreds of thousands of distinct CDR3 sequences, with about 20% observed a single time. The chain recombines TRBV6-1 with TRBJ2-7; no definite D call. The TCR was taken from a man aged 35-49 years with Graves' ophthalmopathy. The material sequenced was blood. The CDR3 spells CASTPNEWNDEQYF. The CDR3 DNA reads as TGTGCCAGCACCCCGAACGAGTGGAACGACGAGCAGTACTTC.